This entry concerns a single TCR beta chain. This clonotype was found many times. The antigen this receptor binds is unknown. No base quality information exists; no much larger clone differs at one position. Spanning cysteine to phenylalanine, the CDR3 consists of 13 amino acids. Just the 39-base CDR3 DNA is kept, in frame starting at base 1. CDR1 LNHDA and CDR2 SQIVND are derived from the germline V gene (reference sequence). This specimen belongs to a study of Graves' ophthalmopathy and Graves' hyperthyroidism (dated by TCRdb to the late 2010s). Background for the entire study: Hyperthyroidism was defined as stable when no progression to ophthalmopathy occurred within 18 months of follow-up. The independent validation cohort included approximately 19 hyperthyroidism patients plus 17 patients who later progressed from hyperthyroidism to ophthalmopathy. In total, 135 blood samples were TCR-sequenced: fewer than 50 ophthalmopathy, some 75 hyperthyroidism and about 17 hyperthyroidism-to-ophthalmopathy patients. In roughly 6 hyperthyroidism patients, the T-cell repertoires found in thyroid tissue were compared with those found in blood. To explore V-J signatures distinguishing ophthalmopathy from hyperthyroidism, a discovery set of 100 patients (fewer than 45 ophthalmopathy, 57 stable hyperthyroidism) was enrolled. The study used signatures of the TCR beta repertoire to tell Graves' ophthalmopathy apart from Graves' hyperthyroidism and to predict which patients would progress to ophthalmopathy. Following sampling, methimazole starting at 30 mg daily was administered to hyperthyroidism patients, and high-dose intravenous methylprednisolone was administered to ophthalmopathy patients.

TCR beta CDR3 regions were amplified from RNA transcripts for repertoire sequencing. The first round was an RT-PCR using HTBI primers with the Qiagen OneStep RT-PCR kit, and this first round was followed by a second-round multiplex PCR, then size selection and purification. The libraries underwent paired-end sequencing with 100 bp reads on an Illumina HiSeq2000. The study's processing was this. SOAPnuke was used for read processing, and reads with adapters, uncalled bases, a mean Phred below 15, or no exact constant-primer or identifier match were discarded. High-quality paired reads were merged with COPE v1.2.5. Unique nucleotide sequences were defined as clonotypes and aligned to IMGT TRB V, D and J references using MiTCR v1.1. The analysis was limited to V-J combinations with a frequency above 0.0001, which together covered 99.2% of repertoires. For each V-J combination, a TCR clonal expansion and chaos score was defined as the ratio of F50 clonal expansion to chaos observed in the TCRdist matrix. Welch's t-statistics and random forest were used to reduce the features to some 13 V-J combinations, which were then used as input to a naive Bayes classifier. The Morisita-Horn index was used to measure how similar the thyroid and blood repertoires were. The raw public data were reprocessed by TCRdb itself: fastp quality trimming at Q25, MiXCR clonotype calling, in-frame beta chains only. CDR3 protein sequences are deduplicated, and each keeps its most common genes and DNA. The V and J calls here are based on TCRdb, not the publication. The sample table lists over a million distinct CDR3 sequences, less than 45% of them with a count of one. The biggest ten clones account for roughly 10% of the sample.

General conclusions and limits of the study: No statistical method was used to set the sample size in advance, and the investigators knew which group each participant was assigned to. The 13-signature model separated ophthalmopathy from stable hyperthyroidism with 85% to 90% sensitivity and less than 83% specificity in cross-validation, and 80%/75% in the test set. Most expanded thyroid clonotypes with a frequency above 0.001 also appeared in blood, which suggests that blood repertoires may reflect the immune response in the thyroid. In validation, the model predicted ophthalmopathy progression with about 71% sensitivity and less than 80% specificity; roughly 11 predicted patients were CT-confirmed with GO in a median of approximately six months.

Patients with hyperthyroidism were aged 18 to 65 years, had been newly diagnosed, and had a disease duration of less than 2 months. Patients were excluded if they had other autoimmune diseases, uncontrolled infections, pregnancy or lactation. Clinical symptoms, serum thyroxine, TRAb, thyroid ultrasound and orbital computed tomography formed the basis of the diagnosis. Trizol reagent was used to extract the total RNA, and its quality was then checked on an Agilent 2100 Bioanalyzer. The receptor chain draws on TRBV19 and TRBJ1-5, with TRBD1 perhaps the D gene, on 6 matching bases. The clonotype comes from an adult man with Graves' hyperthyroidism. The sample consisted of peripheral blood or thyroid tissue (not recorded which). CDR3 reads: CVVSGRGGQPQHF. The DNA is TGTGTCGTCTCGGGCAGGGGCGGTCAGCCCCAGCATTTT.